Described below is a single TCR beta chain sequence and its context. This record belongs to a study of cytomegalovirus exposure and HLA in healthy donors. Losses at the gene ends were 2 bases for V and 6 bases for J; bases not matched to a gene: 1. Germline V gives CDR1 SGHTA, CDR2 FQGNSA. This CDR3 has 14 amino acids. In the PCR, 60 Vbeta and 13 Jbeta primers were used. Assay: immunoSEQ multiplex PCR; the TCRdb copy retains only in-frame clones and omits some. The sample records about 99,000 clones, around 65% being singletons. This receptor was identified in a woman in her 50s in good health and CMV-seronegative. Input material: PBMCs. The chain joins TRBV7-2 to TRBJ2-3, with TRBD2 matching 11 bases. This CDR3 reads CASSLIAGGDTQYF. The CDR3 DNA follows: TGTGCCAGCAGCTTAATAGCGGGGGGGGATACGCAGTATTTT.